This TCR beta chain was recorded in a study of beta chain features in type 1 diabetes. Expressed TCRB transcripts were sequenced because the entire RNA isolate underwent reverse transcription. Only in-frame clones appear in the TCRdb table, and some are missing; sequencing was by immunoSEQ multiplex PCR. This table holds roughly 730,000 clones, 13% found once. Study conclusions and caveats: Researchers report that Type 1 diabetes patients had moderately but significantly shorter TCRB CDR3s across all four CD4+ subsets.

Worth noting for this clone: Its antigen remains unidentified.

The specimen was naive CD4+ T cells from blood. The receptor was isolated from a man younger than 35 with type 1 diabetes.

The CDR3 loop reads CSVGGLGETQYF. CDR3 nucleotides: TGCAGCGTTGGGGGGCTGGGAGAGACCCAGTACTTC. The chain joins TRBV29-1 to TRBJ2-5; D possibly corresponds to TRBD1 (6 bases). Germline CDR1 SQVTM, CDR2 ANQGSEA. V shed 4 bases and J shed 4 bases, with 10 bases lying between them. CDR3 length equals 12 residues. The full variable domain, in which reference TRBV29-1 and TRBJ2-5 provide the parts outside the CDR3, is SAVISQKPSRDICQRGTSLTIQCQVDSQVTMMFWYRQQPGQSLTLIATANQGSEATYESGFVIDKFPISRPNLTFSTLTVSNMSPEDSSIYLCSVGGLGETQYFGPGTRLLVL.